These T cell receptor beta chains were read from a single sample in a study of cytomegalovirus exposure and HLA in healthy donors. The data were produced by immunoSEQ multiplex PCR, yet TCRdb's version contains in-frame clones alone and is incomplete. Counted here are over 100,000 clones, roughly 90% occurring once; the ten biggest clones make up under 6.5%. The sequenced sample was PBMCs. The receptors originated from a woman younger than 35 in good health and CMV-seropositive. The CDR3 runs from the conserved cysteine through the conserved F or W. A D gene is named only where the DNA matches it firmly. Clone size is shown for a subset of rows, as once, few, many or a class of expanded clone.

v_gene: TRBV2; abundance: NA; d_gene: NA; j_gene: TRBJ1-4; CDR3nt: TGTGCCAGCAGGGAGGAGGGTAGCGGTGAAAAACTGTTTTTT; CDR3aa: CASREEGSGEKLFF
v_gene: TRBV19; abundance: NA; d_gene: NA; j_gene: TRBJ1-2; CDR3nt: TGTGCCAGTATCGGAGCAGGGAGGGGGATCAAGGGGGATGGCTACACCTTC; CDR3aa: CASIGAGRGIKGDGYTF
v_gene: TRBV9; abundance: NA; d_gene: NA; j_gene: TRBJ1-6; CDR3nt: TGTGCCAGCAGCGTTGGGGGAGGGGAAGGATCACCCCTCCACTTT; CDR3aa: CASSVGGGEGSPLHF
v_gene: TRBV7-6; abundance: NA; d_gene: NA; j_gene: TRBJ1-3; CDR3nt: TGTGCCAGCAGCTTAGTATCCGGGAGTGGAAACACCATATATTTT; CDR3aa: CASSLVSGSGNTIYF
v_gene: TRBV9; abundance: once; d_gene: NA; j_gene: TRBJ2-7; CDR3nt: TGTGCCAGCAGCGTAGGCGGGTCGCCCCTCGAGCAGTACTTC; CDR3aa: CASSVGGSPLEQYF
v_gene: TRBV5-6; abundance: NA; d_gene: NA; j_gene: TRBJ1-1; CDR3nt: TGTGCCAGCAGCTTGGCACAGATCTCCGCTGAAGCTTTCTTT; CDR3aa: CASSLAQISAEAFF
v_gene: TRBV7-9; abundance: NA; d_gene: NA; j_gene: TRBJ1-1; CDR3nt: TGTGCCAGCAGCTTAGTAGCGGGGAACACTGAAGCTTTCTTT; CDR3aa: CASSLVAGNTEAFF
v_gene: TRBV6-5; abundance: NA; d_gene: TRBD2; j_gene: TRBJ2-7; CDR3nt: TGTGCCAGCAGTACTCTGAGCGGGAGGGCCTACGAGCAGTACTTC; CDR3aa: CASSTLSGRAYEQYF
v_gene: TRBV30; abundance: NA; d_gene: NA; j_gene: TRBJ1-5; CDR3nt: TGTGCCTGGAGTAGGACAAGAAATCAGCCCCAGCATTTT; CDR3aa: CAWSRTRNQPQHF
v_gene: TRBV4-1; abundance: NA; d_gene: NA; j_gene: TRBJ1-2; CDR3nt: TGCGCCAGCAGCCAGGGAGAGTTACGGGATGGCTACACCTTC; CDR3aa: CASSQGELRDGYTF
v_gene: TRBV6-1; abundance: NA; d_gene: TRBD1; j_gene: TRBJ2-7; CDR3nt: TGTGCCAGCAGTGAAACGACAGGGTCCACTCTGGACGAGCAGTACTTC; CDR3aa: CASSETTGSTLDEQYF
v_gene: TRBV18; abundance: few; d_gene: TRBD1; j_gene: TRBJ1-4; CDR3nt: TGTGCCAGCTCACTAACCGGGACAGGTGAAAAACTGTTTTTT; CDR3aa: CASSLTGTGEKLFF
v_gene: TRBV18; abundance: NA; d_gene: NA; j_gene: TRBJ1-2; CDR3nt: TGTGCCAGCTTGCCGGTGCCTAACTATGGCTACACCTTC; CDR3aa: CASLPVPNYGYTF
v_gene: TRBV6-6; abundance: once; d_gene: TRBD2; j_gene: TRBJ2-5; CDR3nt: TGTGCCAGCGGGACTAGCGGGCAAGAGACCCAGTACTTC; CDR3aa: CASGTSGQETQYF
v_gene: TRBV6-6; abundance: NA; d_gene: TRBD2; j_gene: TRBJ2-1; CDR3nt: TGTGCCAGCAGCCCAAGCGGGAGAGGGAATGAGCAGTTCTTC; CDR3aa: CASSPSGRGNEQFF
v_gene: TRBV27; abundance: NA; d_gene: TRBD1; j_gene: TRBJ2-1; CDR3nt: TGTGCCAGCAGCCTGACAGGGGGCGTTTATGAGCAGTTCTTC; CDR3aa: CASSLTGGVYEQFF
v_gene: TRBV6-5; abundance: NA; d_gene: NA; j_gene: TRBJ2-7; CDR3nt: TGTGCCAGCAGTTACCAGGGTTCTGCCTACGAGCAGTACTTC; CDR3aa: CASSYQGSAYEQYF
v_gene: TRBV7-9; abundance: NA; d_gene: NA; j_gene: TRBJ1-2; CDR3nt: TGTGCCAGCAGCGACCCCAGGGTTCAGTATGGCTACACCTTC; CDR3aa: CASSDPRVQYGYTF
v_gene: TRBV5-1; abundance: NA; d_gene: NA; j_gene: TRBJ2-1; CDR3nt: TGCGCCAGCAGCTTTTCCGGGACCTACAATGAGCAGTTCTTC; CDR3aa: CASSFSGTYNEQFF
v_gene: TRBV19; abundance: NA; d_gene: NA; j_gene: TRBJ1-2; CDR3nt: TGTGCCATTGAGGGTCCCTATGGCTACACCTTC; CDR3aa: CAIEGPYGYTF
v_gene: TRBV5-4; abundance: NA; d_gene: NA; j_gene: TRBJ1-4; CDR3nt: TGTGCCAGCAGCTTGATAAACGGGGATAAACTGTTTTTT; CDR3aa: CASSLINGDKLFF
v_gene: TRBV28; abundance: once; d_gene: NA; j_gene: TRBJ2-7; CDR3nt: TGTGCCAGCAGTTGGGGGGTAAACGAGCAGTACTTC; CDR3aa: CASSWGVNEQYF
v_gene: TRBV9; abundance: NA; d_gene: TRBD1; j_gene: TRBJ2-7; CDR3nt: TGTGCCAGCAGCGTAGGTTTCAGGGGGCCCTACGAGCAGTACTTC; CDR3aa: CASSVGFRGPYEQYF
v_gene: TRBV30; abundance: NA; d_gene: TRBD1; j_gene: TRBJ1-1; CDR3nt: TGTGCCTGGCGACAGGGGTTAGCGAACACTGAAGCTTTCTTT; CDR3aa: CAWRQGLANTEAFF
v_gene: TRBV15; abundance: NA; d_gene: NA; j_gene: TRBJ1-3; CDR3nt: TGTGCCACCAGCAGCCACCGGTCTGGAAACACCATATATTTT; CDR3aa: CATSSHRSGNTIYF
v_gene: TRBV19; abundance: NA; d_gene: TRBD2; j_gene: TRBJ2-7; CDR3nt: TGTGCCAGTAGTTCTACTAGCGGGAGATCGGCCTACGAGCAGTACTTC; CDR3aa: CASSSTSGRSAYEQYF
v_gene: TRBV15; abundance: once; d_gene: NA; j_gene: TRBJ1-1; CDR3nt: TGTGCCACCAGAGAGAACCCCATGAACACTGAAGCTTTCTTT; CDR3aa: CATRENPMNTEAFF
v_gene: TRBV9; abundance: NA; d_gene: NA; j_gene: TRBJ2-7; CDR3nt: TGTGCCAGCAGCACCAGACAGAATTCCTACGAGCAGTACTTC; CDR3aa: CASSTRQNSYEQYF